This T cell receptor (beta chain) was captured by sequencing in a study of shared clonotypes between healthy human individuals. In the naive CD8 group, cells lacked CD45RO and were positively selected for CCR7, so terminally differentiated effector memory CD45RA+ cells were left out. Per the original methods: ImmunoSEQ gave junction-only sequences without quality scores, so filtering differed. Only in-frame clones appear in the TCRdb table, and some are missing; sequencing was by immunoSEQ multiplex PCR. The V and J calls and clone size are taken from that table; D and trimming were inferred from the DNA. Of around 1.9 million clones listed, under 95% were seen once; the top ten hold 1.5% to 2%. Germline CDR1 and CDR2: SEHNR and FQNEAQ (reference sequence). The germline V and J ends were trimmed by 4 bases and 0 bases, with 18 bases remaining between them. This CDR3 has 17 residues. This clone occurred once. Its antigen is currently unknown.

The study's findings and limits: Sequencing depth was expected to influence donor clonotype sharing.

Sequenced input: naive CD8+ T cells from PBMCs. V is TRBV7-9 and J is TRBJ2-5; D possibly matches TRBD1 or TRBD2 (6 bases each). The TCR comes from a man aged 18 to 29 in good health. Some clones in this sample may be carry-over from other donors' samples. The CDR3 loop is CASSSGVGTNDQETQYF. The CDR3 nucleotides are TGTGCCAGCAGCTCGGGGGTGGGGACAAACGACCAAGAGACCCAGTACTTC.